This T cell receptor (beta chain) was sequenced in a study of identical twins. Study-level results: Within monozygotic twins, out-of-frame TCR alpha sharing was underestimated by the models.

TCRdb redid the calling of the 5' RACE reads with MiXCR, one entry per CDR3 protein. This sample has 400,000 to 550,000 distinct CDR3 sequences, with around an eighth found just once. Trimming left V 3 bases short and J 0 bases short, with 4 bases between. This CDR3 comprises 13 residues. Per the germline V gene, CDR1 is SGHTA and CDR2 is FQGNSA. This clonotype was seen ten or more times. No antigen is known for it. The data were also submitted as part of a second study, on yellow fever vaccine responses in identical twins.

The sequenced sample was CD4+ T cells sorted from blood. The J gene is TRBJ2-3, the V gene TRBV7-2; D not certain. This TCR derives from a woman between 18 and 30 years old in good health. The CDR3, as DNA: TGTGCCAGCAGCTTTTACAGCACAGATACGCAGTATTTT. Amino acid sequence: CASSFYSTDTQYF.